This T cell receptor (beta chain) was identified during a study of blood T cell repertoires in COVID-19. In the study overall: PBMCs, B-cell-depleted T cells, or T cells provided the cDNA or gDNA that made up the material.

Methods used by the authors: Reference gene primer amplification in the assay estimated nucleated cell counts. Using immunoSEQ multiplex PCR, the repertoire was profiled, and TCRdb retains in-frame clones only, with some absent. The D gene and trimming were derived from the DNA, and the V and J assignments and clone size from that table. The sample records approximately 150,000 clones, around 87% being singletons. Trimming left V 7 bases short and J 3 bases short, with 13 bases between. This CDR3 has 13 amino acids. Germline lookup yields CDR1 SNHLY and CDR2 FYNNEI. The TCR originated in a woman in her sixties with active COVID-19. The rearrangement uses TRBV2 and TRBJ2-7, with D possibly matching TRBD2 (6 bases). The sequencing input was peripheral blood. The CDR3 region is CASKEDYNYEQYF. The CDR3 nucleotides are TGTGCCAGCAAGGAGGACTACAACTACGAGCAGTACTTC.